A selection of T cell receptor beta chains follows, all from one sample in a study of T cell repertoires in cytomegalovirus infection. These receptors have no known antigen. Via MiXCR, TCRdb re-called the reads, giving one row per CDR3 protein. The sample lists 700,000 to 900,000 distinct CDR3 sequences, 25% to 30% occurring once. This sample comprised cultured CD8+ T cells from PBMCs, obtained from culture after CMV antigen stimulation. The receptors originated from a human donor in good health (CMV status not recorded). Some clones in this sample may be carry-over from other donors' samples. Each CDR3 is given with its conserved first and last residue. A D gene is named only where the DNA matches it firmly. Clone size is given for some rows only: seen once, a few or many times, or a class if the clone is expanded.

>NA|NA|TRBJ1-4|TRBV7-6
CASSLRENEKLFF
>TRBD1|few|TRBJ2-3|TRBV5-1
CASSIHYRGRTDTQYF
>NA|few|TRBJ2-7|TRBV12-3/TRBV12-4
CASTRFSAYEDAASEQYF
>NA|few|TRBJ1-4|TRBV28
CASTPFGDGNEKLFF
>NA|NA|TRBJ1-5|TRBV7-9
CASSPGGRGSNQPQHF
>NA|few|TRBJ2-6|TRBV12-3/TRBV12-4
CASSPENSGANVLTF
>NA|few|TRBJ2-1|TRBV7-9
CASSPQLNEQFF
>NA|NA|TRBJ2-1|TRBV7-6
CASSLAGKPPYNEQFF
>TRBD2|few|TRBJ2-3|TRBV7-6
CASSIEESSGGSTDTQYF
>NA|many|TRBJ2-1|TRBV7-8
CASFRGNEQFF
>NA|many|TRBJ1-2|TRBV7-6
CASSLEGLMGYTF
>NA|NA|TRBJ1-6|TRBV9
CASSVEIGPDNSPLHF
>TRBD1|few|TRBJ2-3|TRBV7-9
CASSLKTGGNTDTQYF
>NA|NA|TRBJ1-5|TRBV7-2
CVSSLDRVRNQPQHF
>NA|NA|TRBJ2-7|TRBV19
CASSTVGLGMSSYEQYF
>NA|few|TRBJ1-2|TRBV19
CASGGRGYTF
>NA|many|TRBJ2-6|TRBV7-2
CASSLFTWPRGSGANVLTF
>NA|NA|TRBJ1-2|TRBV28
CASSFPGQKSNYGYTF
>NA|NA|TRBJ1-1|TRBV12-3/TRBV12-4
CASSPGGELEAFF
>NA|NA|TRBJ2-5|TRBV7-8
CASSLGAGGGQETQYF
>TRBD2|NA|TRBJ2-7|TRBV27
CASSLIGGGSAEQYF
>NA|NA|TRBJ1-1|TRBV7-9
CASSYYGGEAFF
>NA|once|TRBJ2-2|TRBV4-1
CASSRKGRGPPMRNTGELFF
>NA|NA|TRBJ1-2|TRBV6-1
CASSRSGRAGYGYTF
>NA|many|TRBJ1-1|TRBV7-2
CASSPGPQNTEAFF
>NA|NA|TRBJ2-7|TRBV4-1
CASSQVSSYEQYF
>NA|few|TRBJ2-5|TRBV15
CATSRAQAGAIETQYF
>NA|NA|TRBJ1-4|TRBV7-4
CASSPPLTGFIEKLFF
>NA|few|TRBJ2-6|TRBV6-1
CASSEVTIGANVLTF
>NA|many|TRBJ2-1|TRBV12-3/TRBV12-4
CASSFESAESSYNEQFF
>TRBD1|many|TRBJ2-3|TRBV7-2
CASSFRGGHSTDTQYF
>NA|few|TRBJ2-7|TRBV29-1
CSVRQAYEQYF
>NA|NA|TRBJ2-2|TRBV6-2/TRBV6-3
CASSYSSTWTGELFF
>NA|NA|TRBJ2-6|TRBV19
CASKGTSSGANVLTF
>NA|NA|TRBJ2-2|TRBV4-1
CASSTRDWVAGELFF
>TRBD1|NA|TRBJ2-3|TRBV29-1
CSVAGTGYTDTQYF
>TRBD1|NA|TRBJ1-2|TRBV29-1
CSVDARDRFGGYTF
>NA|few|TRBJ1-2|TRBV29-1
CSVDQGPDRSPYGYTF
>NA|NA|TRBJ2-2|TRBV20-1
CSAKPRATGELFF
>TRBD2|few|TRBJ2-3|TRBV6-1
CASRGTSGSRTDTQYF
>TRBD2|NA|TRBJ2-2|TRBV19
CASSMTSGGYTGELFF
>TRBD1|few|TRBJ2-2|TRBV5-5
CASSLVSGGADWNTGELFF
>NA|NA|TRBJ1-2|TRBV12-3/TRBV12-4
CASSQTVTGNYGYTF
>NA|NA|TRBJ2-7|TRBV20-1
CSAREGTAYEQYF
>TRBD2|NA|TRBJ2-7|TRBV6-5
CASSSSGGHEMPYEQYF
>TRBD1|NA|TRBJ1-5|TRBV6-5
CASSSGTGWYQPQHF
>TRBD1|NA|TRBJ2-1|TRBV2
CASSEAGTDPPRDNEQFF
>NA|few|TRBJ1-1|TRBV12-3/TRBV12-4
CASNRAYLTEAFF
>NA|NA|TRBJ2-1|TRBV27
CASSRQLGSYNEQFF
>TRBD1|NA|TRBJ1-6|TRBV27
CASSLTGTGVPLHF
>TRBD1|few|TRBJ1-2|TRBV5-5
CASSLVTDRVQGYTF
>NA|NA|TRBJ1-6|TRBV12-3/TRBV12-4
CASTRGVYNSPLHF
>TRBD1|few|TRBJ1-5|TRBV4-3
CASGDSWSSKNQPQHF
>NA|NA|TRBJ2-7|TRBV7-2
CASSLGDIAYEQYF
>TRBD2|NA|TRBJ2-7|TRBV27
CASSSSGLGRYEQYF
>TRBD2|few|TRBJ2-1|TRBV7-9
CASSSTSGRAEEQFF
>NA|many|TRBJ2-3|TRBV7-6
CASSPDWGDTDTQYF
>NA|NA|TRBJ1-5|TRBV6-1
CASSELGRTIDPQHF
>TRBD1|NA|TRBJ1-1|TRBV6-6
CASSYSDRANTEAFF
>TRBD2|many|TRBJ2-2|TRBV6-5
CASSYSLAGGLAGELFF